The 21 T cell receptor beta chains listed next were all sequenced from one sample in a study of blood T cell repertoires in COVID-19. Generated by immunoSEQ multiplex PCR, the TCRdb table keeps only in-frame clones and is missing some. The table lists some 9,200 clones, around 92% of them singletons. The sample comprised peripheral blood. These receptors came from a woman aged 45-65 years with active COVID-19.

The chain carries TRBV18 and TRBJ2-5; possibly TRBD1 for D (6 bases). The V gene lost 2 bases and the J gene lost 5 bases, with 15 bases spanning the gap. Per the germline V gene, CDR1 is KGHSH and CDR2 is LQKENI. The CDR3 runs 15 residues. CDR3 residues: CASSPFSDSRETQYF. The CDR3 DNA reads TGTGCCAGCTCACCATTCTCGGACAGTCGGGAGACCCAGTACTTC.

V usage is TRBV2 and J usage is TRBJ1-4, with D possibly TRBD1 on 6 matching bases. The germline CDR1 and CDR2 sequences are SNHLY and FYNNEI. The V gene lost 8 bases and the J gene lost 5 bases, with 18 bases spanning the gap. The CDR3 sequence is 15 residues long. The CDR3 coding sequence is TGTGCCAGCGGAATAACGGGGGGCTCGAATGAAAAACTGTTTTTT. Its protein product is CASGITGGSNEKLFF.

The J gene is TRBJ1-5, the V gene TRBV15; D not resolved. The germline V gene encodes CDR1 LNHNV and CDR2 YYDKDF (reference sequence). CDR3 length: 15 residues. Trimming took 2 bases from V and 0 from J, leaving 8 bases between them. The CDR3 DNA reads TGTGCCACCAGCAGAATACAAAGTAGCAATCAGCCCCAGCATTTT. It yields the protein CATSRIQSSNQPQHF. Filled out from reference TRBV15 and TRBJ1-5, the complete variable domain reads DAMVIQNPRYQVTQFGKPVTLSCSQTLNHNVMYWYQQKSSQAPKLLFHYYDKDFNNEADTPDNFQSRRPNTSFCFLDIRSPGLGDTAMYLCATSRIQSSNQPQHFGDGTRLSIL.

This clone occurred a few times. The chain has TRBV14 and TRBJ2-5; TRBD2 might be the D (6 bases). The V gene's germline CDR1 is SGHDN and CDR2 FVKESK. Trimming stripped 3 bases from V and 5 bases from J, with 7 bases between. The CDR3 is made up of 12 amino acids. CDR3: CASSHGGETQYF. CDR3 DNA: TGTGCCAGCAGCCATGGAGGGGAGACCCAGTACTTC.

Concerning this clone: At one end, the junction sequence differs from germline, possibly due to a read error. The CDR3, as DNA: TGTGCCAGCAGCGACGGACTAGCGGGAGGGCCTGACTTC. Translating it yields CASSDGLAGGPDF. The chain has TRBV9 and TRBJ2-5; 15 nucleotides align to TRBD2. CDR3 length: 13 amino acids. CDR1 is SGDLS, CDR2 YYNGEE, per germline.

The chain carries TRBV5-4 and TRBJ2-1, with TRBD2 identical over 13 bases. This CDR3 comprises 15 residues. J lost 6 bases, V lost 3 bases, and 3 bases had no gene match. Germline values: CDR1 SGHNT, CDR2 YYREEE (reference sequence). Here the CDR3 reads CASSSGTSGANEQFF. CDR3 bases: TGTGCCAGCAGCTCTGGGACTAGCGGGGCCAATGAGCAGTTCTTC.

Regarding this clone: Other nucleotide sequences in the sample specify the same CDR3. The chain couples TRBV19 to TRBJ2-7; TRBD1 agrees at 8 bases. V was pared by 3 bases and J by 0 bases, with 4 bases of the junction left unmatched. This CDR3 has 15 residues. Germline CDR1 reads LNHDA; CDR2 reads SQIVND (reference sequence). The CDR3 nucleotides read TGTGCCAGTAGTATTGGGACAGGTCTCTCCTACGAGCAGTACTTC. Translating gives CASSIGTGLSYEQYF.

CDR3 in DNA: TGTGCCTGGAGTGTGGAGGGGTACACCGGGGAGCTGTTTTTT. Amino acid sequence: CAWSVEGYTGELFF. The chain uses TRBV30 and TRBJ2-2; a weak D match, TRBD2 (6 bases). V was clipped by 0 bases and J by 3 bases, with 8 bases between them. Germline assignment: CDR1 GTSNPN and CDR2 SVGIG (reference sequence). The CDR3 extends over 14 amino acids. The complete variable domain, with remaining parts taken from reference TRBV30 and TRBJ2-2, reads SQTIHQWPATLVQPVGSPLSLECTVEGTSNPNLYWYRQAAGRGLQLLFYSVGIGQISSEVPQNLSASRPQDRQFILSSKKLLLSDSGFYLCAWSVEGYTGELFFGEGSRLTVL.

This clone is a singleton in its sample. The chain joins TRBV7-6 to TRBJ1-1; 7 bases line up with TRBD1. Germline V gives CDR1 SGHVS, CDR2 FNYEAQ. CDR3 length: 12 amino acids. The ends lost 6 bases at V and 3 bases at J; junction bases unmatched: 1. CDR3 DNA sequence: TGTGCCAGCAGTCAGGGGGACACTGAAGCTTTCTTT. It specifies CASSQGDTEAFF.

This chain links TRBV5-1 with TRBJ2-7; possible D gene TRBD1, 5 bases. Germline CDR1 SGHRS, CDR2 YFSETQ. V was cut by 4 bases and J by 2 bases, with 16 bases left in between. The CDR3 has 15 amino acids. The CDR3 sequence: CASSPGHPPAYEQYF. The CDR3 region has the DNA TGCGCCAGCAGCCCTGGACACCCCCCGGCCTACGAGCAGTACTTC.

The rearrangement links TRBV6-5 to TRBJ1-5, with 7 bases lining up with TRBD1. V trimming: 8 bases; J trimming: 0 bases; junction bases outside the gene matches: 7. This CDR3 spans 15 amino acids. Germline values: CDR1 MNHEY, CDR2 SVGAGI. Written as DNA, the CDR3 is TGTGCCAGCGACCAGGGACAGTATAGCAATCAGCCCCAGCATTTT. Translation gives CASDQGQYSNQPQHF.

This clone was observed a handful of times. V is TRBV7-9 and J is TRBJ2-1; 9 positions match TRBD1. Germline loops: CDR1 SEHNR, CDR2 FQNEAQ (reference sequence). Trimming cost V 0 bases and J 4 bases; bases outside gene matches: 10. This CDR3 is built from 18 residues. The CDR3 loop reads CASSLALPDRGSYNEQFF. The CDR3 DNA reads TGTGCCAGCAGCTTAGCGCTCCCGGACAGGGGTTCATACAATGAGCAGTTCTTC.

The chain carries TRBV28 and TRBJ2-3; 12 bases agree with TRBD2. Germline V gene data show CDR1 as MDHEN and CDR2 as SYDVKM. The CDR3 extends over 19 amino acids. V lost 2 bases to trimming and J lost 1 base; unmatched junction nucleotides: 10. DNA for the CDR3: TGTGCCAGCAGTTTAAGGCTAGCGGGAGGGCCTGGTGGCACAGATACGCAGTATTTT. Amino acids: CASSLRLAGGPGGTDTQYF.

CDR3 coding DNA: TGCAGCGTTGGTGCCGGGACTAGCGGCACAGATACGCAGTATTTT. This sequence encodes CSVGAGTSGTDTQYF. This chain links TRBV29-1 with TRBJ2-3; 10 bases map to TRBD2. The CDR3 extends over 15 amino acids. The germline V gene has CDR1 SQVTM and CDR2 ANQGSEA. V dropped 4 bases and J dropped 1; count of bases not matched to a gene: 5.

The sample holds one count of this clone. The chain has TRBV28 and TRBJ1-2; D remains unclear. The CDR3 runs to 13 residues. From germline, CDR1 is MDHEN and CDR2 SYDVKM. Trimming took off 2 bases at V and 4 bases at J, with 8 bases between the two ends. The CDR3, as DNA: TGTGCCAGCAGTTTAGGCCAGTCCTATGGCTACACCTTC. This codes for CASSLGQSYGYTF.

V gene TRBV19 combines with J gene TRBJ2-3; D gene ambiguous. V lost 6 bases and J lost 4, with 11 bases in between. The CDR3 is 13 residues long. Looked up from germline, CDR1 is LNHDA and CDR2 is SQIVND (reference sequence). CDR3 protein: CASSYGRADTQYF. CDR3 coding DNA: TGTGCCAGTAGCTACGGCCGGGCAGATACGCAGTATTTT.

The V gene is TRBV29-1, the J gene TRBJ1-1; 12 nucleotides agree with TRBD1. V shed 7 bases, J shed 5 bases, and the junction held 11 bases outside the gene matches. CDR3 size: 15 residues. Germline CDR1 and CDR2: SQVTM and ANQGSEA. The CDR3 DNA is TGCAGCGGAACCGGGACAGGGGGCTCCGGGACTGAAGCTTTCTTT. It yields the protein CSGTGTGGSGTEAFF.

The rearrangement joins TRBV4-1 to TRBJ2-2; D is possibly TRBD2 (6 bases). The CDR3 has 15 residues. V was pared by 0 bases and J by 2 bases, with 7 bases between. Germline loops: CDR1 MGHRA, CDR2 YSYEKL. The CDR3 nucleotides are TGCGCCAGCAGCCAAGATAGCGGTAACACCGGGGAGCTGTTTTTT. The encoded protein is CASSQDSGNTGELFF.

The rearrangement joins TRBV2 to TRBJ2-5; D uncertain. This CDR3 is 14 amino acids long. Germline CDR1 SNHLY, CDR2 FYNNEI. Deletions cut 4 bases from V and 6 bases from J, with 15 bases between. In nucleotides, the CDR3 is TGTGCCAGCAGTGCGAGCGTCCTTGGAAAGACCCAGTACTTC. It yields the protein CASSASVLGKTQYF.

This clone occurred once. The genes are TRBV20-1 and TRBJ2-1, with D perhaps matching TRBD2 (6 bases). The germline CDR1 and CDR2 sequences are DFQATT and SNEGSKA (reference sequence). V lost 6 bases to trimming and J lost 8 bases, with 11 bases between them. The CDR3 extends over 11 amino acids. CDR3 coding DNA: TGCAGTGCACGGGAGACCCATGAGCAGTTCTTC. Translation gives CSARETHEQFF.

The gene calls are TRBV4-1 and TRBJ2-2, with D uncertain. The CDR3 runs to 16 residues. Trimming took off 1 base at V and 3 bases at J, with 12 bases between the two ends. Germline values: CDR1 MGHRA, CDR2 YSYEKL. In nucleotides, the CDR3 is TGCGCCAGCAGCCAAGGGCCCTTGCAGGACACCGGGGAGCTGTTTTTT. Translation: CASSQGPLQDTGELFF.